This T cell receptor beta chain was identified in a study of blood T cell repertoires in COVID-19. Study background: Samples taken during acute and convalescent COVID-19 were collected in the United States, Italy and Spain. Nucleic acid was either cDNA or gDNA, and it came from T cells, B-cell-depleted T cells, or PBMCs.

Source study methods: Cell counts per sample came from amplifying reference gene primers. Assay used: immunoSEQ multiplex PCR; TCRdb lists only in-frame clones, some missing. D and trimming were read from the DNA, whereas the V and J calls and clone size are those reported in that table. The data hold fewer than 80,000 clones, with 88% observed a single time. The CDR3 has 13 residues. The V end was cut by 6 bases, the J end by 1 base, with 12 bases between. Germline V gene lookup returns CDR1 SQVTM and CDR2 ANQGSEA. Sequenced input: peripheral blood. The TCR originated in a human donor in a cohort sampled during active COVID-19. V usage is TRBV29-1 and J usage is TRBJ1-1, with D hard to call. The CDR3 region has the DNA TGCAGCGTAAAACTCCGGGGGAACACTGAAGCTTTCTTT. It translates to CSVKLRGNTEAFF.